This is a list of T cell receptor beta chains from one sample in a study of blood T cell repertoires in COVID-19. The protocol was immunoSEQ multiplex PCR, while the TCRdb copy is restricted to in-frame clones and leaves out a portion. This table holds over 350,000 clones, about 83% found once. The specimen was PBMCs or T cells enriched from blood (not recorded which). The receptors come from a woman aged 45-65 years who had recovered from COVID-19. Both conserved end residues are part of each CDR3. Fields, in order: CDR3 DNA, CDR3 protein, V gene, J gene, D gene, clone size. A D gene is named only where the DNA matches it firmly. Clone size, where shown, is once, few, many, or a class for clones that have expanded.

DNA: TGCGCCAGCAGCCAAGTTAGGGGGCAGGGAACTAATGAAAAACTGTTTTTT; CDR3: CASSQVRGQGTNEKLFF; V: TRBV4-3; J: TRBJ1-4; D: TRBD1; size: .
DNA: TGTGCCAGCAGTCGCGGGGGTAGTGTCTACGAGCAGTACTTC; CDR3: CASSRGGSVYEQYF; V: TRBV3-1/TRBV3-2; J: TRBJ2-7; D: TRBD2; size: .
DNA: TGTGCCAGCAGCCGGACAGGGGGTGAGCAGTTCTTC; CDR3: CASSRTGGEQFF; V: TRBV7-2; J: TRBJ2-1; D: TRBD1; size: once
DNA: TGTGCCAGCTCAGCAACCGGGACAGGGGGCGCGGCGGGTGAAAAACTGTTTTTT; CDR3: CASSATGTGGAAGEKLFF; V: TRBV18; J: TRBJ1-4; D: TRBD1; size: .
DNA: TGTGCCAGCAGCACTTGGACAGGCGAAGAAGCTTTCTTT; CDR3: CASSTWTGEEAFF; V: TRBV7-9; J: TRBJ1-1; D: TRBD1; size: .
DNA: TGTGCCAGCAGCTTCGGGACTAGCGGGGTGAATGAGCAGTTCTTC; CDR3: CASSFGTSGVNEQFF; V: TRBV5-6; J: TRBJ2-1; D: TRBD2; size: few
DNA: TGCCTTACCGGGACAGGGGGATACACAGATACGCAGTATTTT; CDR3: CLTGTGGYTDTQYF; V: TRBV5-1; J: TRBJ2-3; D: TRBD1; size: .
DNA: TGTGCCAGCAGCGTAGACCCGGAGAGGGAGCAGTACTTC; CDR3: CASSVDPEREQYF; V: TRBV9; J: TRBJ2-7; D: .; size: .
DNA: TGTGCCCCAAGGGGAGGGTATCGGCTAGCAGATACGCAGTATTTT; CDR3: CAPRGGYRLADTQYF; V: TRBV21-1; J: TRBJ2-3; D: .; size: .
DNA: TGTGCCAGCAGCCGATCCGGGACAGGGTTAGCAGATACGCAGTATTTT; CDR3: CASSRSGTGLADTQYF; V: TRBV5-4; J: TRBJ2-3; D: TRBD1; size: .
DNA: TGTGCCAGTAGTTTTGAAAGAACTTCTGGAAACACCATATATTTT; CDR3: CASSFERTSGNTIYF; V: TRBV19; J: TRBJ1-3; D: .; size: .
DNA: TGTGCCAGCAGTTTCCTCCGGACAGGGAACACTGAAGCTTTCTTT; CDR3: CASSFLRTGNTEAFF; V: TRBV28; J: TRBJ1-1; D: TRBD1; size: .
DNA: TGTGCCAGCAAGCGGGGGGGTAGAACTGAAGCTTTCTTT; CDR3: CASKRGGRTEAFF; V: TRBV28; J: TRBJ1-1; D: .; size: .
DNA: TGTGCCAGTAGGGCCCCGGGACAGGGACAAGGTGAAGCTTTCTTT; CDR3: CASRAPGQGQGEAFF; V: TRBV19; J: TRBJ1-1; D: TRBD1; size: .
DNA: TGCGCCAGCAGCCAAGCGACAGTTGGTAGGAGCAATCAGCCCCAGCATTTT; CDR3: CASSQATVGRSNQPQHF; V: TRBV4-1; J: TRBJ1-5; D: .; size: .
DNA: TGCGCCAGCAGCTTGGACCTCCTAGGGGGCCGGGAGACCCAGTACTTC; CDR3: CASSLDLLGGRETQYF; V: TRBV5-1; J: TRBJ2-5; D: TRBD1; size: .
DNA: TGTGCCAGGACACAGGGGGCACGAGAGACCCAGTACTTC; CDR3: CARTQGARETQYF; V: TRBV27; J: TRBJ2-5; D: TRBD1; size: .
DNA: TGTGCCAGTAGTATGAGAGTTTATAGCAATCAGCCCCAGCATTTT; CDR3: CASSMRVYSNQPQHF; V: TRBV19; J: TRBJ1-5; D: .; size: .
DNA: TGTGCCAGCAGCCAAGATACGGGGACAGGACAGCCCCAGCATTTT; CDR3: CASSQDTGTGQPQHF; V: TRBV3-1/TRBV3-2; J: TRBJ1-5; D: TRBD1; size: .
DNA: TGTGCCAGCAGCCAAGACACAGGGGTTTCACCCCTCCACTTT; CDR3: CASSQDTGVSPLHF; V: TRBV4-2; J: TRBJ1-6; D: TRBD1; size: .
DNA: TGTGCCAGCAGTGTAGGGGGCTCCTACGAGCAGTACTTC; CDR3: CASSVGGSYEQYF; V: TRBV2; J: TRBJ2-7; D: .; size: .
DNA: TGCGCCAGCAGCCAAGACAGGGGGGATTCACCCCTCCACTTT; CDR3: CASSQDRGDSPLHF; V: TRBV4-3; J: TRBJ1-6; D: TRBD1; size: .
DNA: TGTGCCAGCAGCTACACAGGGGGTCATGGCTACACCTTC; CDR3: CASSYTGGHGYTF; V: TRBV14; J: TRBJ1-2; D: TRBD1; size: once
DNA: TGTGCCAGCAGGCGTTCAGAAGCTTTCTTT; CDR3: CASRRSEAFF; V: TRBV2; J: TRBJ1-1; D: .; size: .
DNA: TGTGCCAGCAGTTTCGGGGGAGGTGATGGCTACACCTTC; CDR3: CASSFGGGDGYTF; V: TRBV27; J: TRBJ1-2; D: .; size: .
DNA: TGTGCCAGCTCACAACAAAGGGAGGAGACCCAGTACTTC; CDR3: CASSQQREETQYF; V: TRBV18; J: TRBJ2-5; D: .; size: .
DNA: TGTGCCAGTAGTATAGCGAAGGGGCGCAGGAATGAGCAGTTCTTC; CDR3: CASSIAKGRRNEQFF; V: TRBV19; J: TRBJ2-1; D: .; size: .
DNA: TGTGCCAGCAGTTTTTCCATGCCGGTAAGATCCTTACATTTT; CDR3: CASSFSMPVRSLHF; V: TRBV28; J: TRBJ1-5; D: .; size: .
DNA: TGTGCCAGTAGTACCGGAGGGGCTCGGGGCTATGGCTACACCTTC; CDR3: CASSTGGARGYGYTF; V: TRBV19; J: TRBJ1-2; D: .; size: .
DNA: TGTGCCAGCAGCGTAAGCGGGGGAGGAGGCTACACCTTC; CDR3: CASSVSGGGGYTF; V: TRBV9; J: TRBJ1-2; D: .; size: many
DNA: TGCGCCAGCAGCCCATATTCGGGAAACACTGAAGCTTTCTTT; CDR3: CASSPYSGNTEAFF; V: TRBV5-1; J: TRBJ1-1; D: .; size: .
DNA: TGTGCCAGTACCACACCGACAGGGGTTGACGAAAAACTGTTTTTT; CDR3: CASTTPTGVDEKLFF; V: TRBV19; J: TRBJ1-4; D: TRBD1; size: .
DNA: TGTGCCAGCAGTGGGGCCTCGGACTATGGCTACACCTTC; CDR3: CASSGASDYGYTF; V: TRBV12-3/TRBV12-4; J: TRBJ1-2; D: .; size: .
DNA: TGTGCCAGCAGCCAAAGGGGGAGTTATAACAATGAGCAGTTCTTC; CDR3: CASSQRGSYNNEQFF; V: TRBV14; J: TRBJ2-1; D: .; size: few
DNA: TGCGCCAGCAGCCAAGTCACAGGGTACTACGAGCAGTACTTC; CDR3: CASSQVTGYYEQYF; V: TRBV4-1; J: TRBJ2-7; D: .; size: .
DNA: TGTGCCAGCAGCCAAGATCCTGGGAGGGGGATGAACACCGGGGAGCTGTTTTTT; CDR3: CASSQDPGRGMNTGELFF; V: TRBV4-2; J: TRBJ2-2; D: .; size: once
DNA: TGTGCCAGCAGTTACCTCCCGGGACAGGGGGCGAAGAACACTGAAGCTTTCTTT; CDR3: CASSYLPGQGAKNTEAFF; V: TRBV6-2/TRBV6-3; J: TRBJ1-1; D: TRBD1; size: .
DNA: TGTGCCAGCAGCGTAGACGTGACAGGCTCCTACGAGCAGTACTTC; CDR3: CASSVDVTGSYEQYF; V: TRBV9; J: TRBJ2-7; D: .; size: .
DNA: TGTGCCAGCAGCTTTCAAGCGGGCTACACCTTC; CDR3: CASSFQAGYTF; V: TRBV5-6; J: TRBJ1-2; D: .; size: .
DNA: TGTGCCATCAGAGGACAGCAGAACACTGAAGCTTTCTTT; CDR3: CAIRGQQNTEAFF; V: TRBV10-3; J: TRBJ1-1; D: .; size: .
DNA: TGCGCCAGCAGCGGGGGGGACTCCCCCAATGAGCAGTTCTTC; CDR3: CASSGGDSPNEQFF; V: TRBV5-1; J: TRBJ2-1; D: TRBD2; size: .
DNA: TGTGCCAGCAGCTTGGTCAGGGTGGATGGCTACACCTTC; CDR3: CASSLVRVDGYTF; V: TRBV5-6; J: TRBJ1-2; D: .; size: .
DNA: TGCAGCGTGCCGGGACAGGGGAGCTATGGCTACACCTTC; CDR3: CSVPGQGSYGYTF; V: TRBV29-1; J: TRBJ1-2; D: TRBD1; size: .
DNA: TGTGCCAGCAGGGGGACAGGCCTATCCTACGAGCAGTACTTC; CDR3: CASRGTGLSYEQYF; V: TRBV28; J: TRBJ2-7; D: TRBD1; size: .
DNA: TGCAGCGTTGTGGGCCCGGAGACAGCAGCCTCTGGGGCCAACGTCCTGACTTTC; CDR3: CSVVGPETAASGANVLTF; V: TRBV29-1; J: TRBJ2-6; D: .; size: .
DNA: TGTGCCAGCAGCTTGGTTTCAGAGGGAAACATTCAGTACTTC; CDR3: CASSLVSEGNIQYF; V: TRBV5-4; J: TRBJ2-4; D: .; size: .
DNA: TGTGCCAGCAGAAGCGGCGGGGATGGGTCCTACGAGCAGTACTTC; CDR3: CASRSGGDGSYEQYF; V: TRBV6-5; J: TRBJ2-7; D: .; size: .
DNA: TGTGCCAGTAGCCTACAGGGCAATAGCAATCAGCCCCAGCATTTT; CDR3: CASSLQGNSNQPQHF; V: TRBV19; J: TRBJ1-5; D: .; size: .